The entry that follows covers one T cell receptor (beta chain) sequence. Its antigen remains undetermined. No base-level quality is on record; no much larger clone is a single base apart. The immunoSEQ Assay was used to sequence TCR beta CDR3 regions from DNA. The authors' analysis ran thus. T cell density was computed as TCR beta template counts normalized to usable DNA estimated by amplifying housekeeping genes. Using the preseqR package, richness was estimated by extrapolating to 120,000 templates for tissue samples and 400,000 templates for PBMC samples. Clonality was calculated as one minus Pielou's evenness. Tissue-enriched TCRs were identified by differential abundance testing using productive amino-acid clonotypes, minimum total count 5 and alpha 0.1. The Jaccard Index and the Morisita Overlap Index were used to measure repertoire overlap between compartments. GLIPH grouped TCR beta CDR3s together with public tetramer-defined viral CDR3s, and a viral motif had to include at least three viral sequences and show V-gene enrichment. What TCRdb holds here is the immuneACCESS table cut down to in-frame rearrangements. Part of the clones is not present; checked against another copy, under half of the missing clones reflect an unresolved V gene, and the others are unexplained. Clone size and V and J calls were adopted from that table, with D and trimming inferred from the DNA. Present in this sample are around 64,000 clones, about nine tenths of which were seen just once. The ten largest clones add up to about 20% of the sample.

This entry is derived from a study of T cells in localized non-small cell lung cancer (dated by TCRdb to 2019 to 2021). For the study in its entirety: Comparing tumors with uninvolved tumor-adjacent lungs, the study looked at the T cell repertoires of hundreds of patients with early-stage NSCLC. The cohort comprised roughly 220 treatment-naïve NSCLC patients with resected, localized lung tumors. A mean age of about 66 years was recorded for the NSCLC patients, of whom 120 to 150 were male and about a hundred were female.

Broad study findings and their caveats: A median of about 53 of the top 100 tumor clones were detected in paired uninvolved adjacent lung, and around 30 of these tumor clones were also found among the top 100 clones of the paired uninvolved adjacent lung. Longer overall survival was associated with higher T cell density in blood, whereas shorter survival was associated with higher clonality in adjacent lung. Because the study design was exploratory, TCR variables were selected using unadjusted p-values without false-discovery rate correction. Because multi-region sequencing of the tumors was not done, intratumor heterogeneity could not be ruled out. Uninvolved tumor-adjacent lung showed the highest T cell clonality, higher than tumor, which suggests more focused antigenic responses in the adjacent lung.

The germline V and J ends show losses of 6 bases and 5 bases respectively, and no gene match explains 10 bases of the junction. The CDR3, cysteine through phenylalanine, is 15 amino acids long. Solely the CDR3 DNA is kept, with 45 bases framed from the first base. The germline V gene (reference sequence) specifies SEHNR as CDR1 and FQNEAQ as CDR2. At diagnosis, peripheral blood, uninvolved tumor-adjacent lung and tumor were collected and stored as a combination of fresh-frozen and FFPE material. Blood samples were analyzed as peripheral blood mononuclear cells for TCR repertoire profiling. This receptor was taken from a man aged 40-75 years with stage I lung adenocarcinoma. Rearrangement joined TRBV7-9 to TRBJ2-5, and TRBD1 aligns with 9 junction nucleotides. Sequencing was performed on peripheral blood, taken before any cancer treatment. The DNA sequence follows: TGTGCCAGCAGGCGAGCGGACAGGGGAACGGAGACCCAGTACTTC. This encodes CASRRADRGTETQYF.